A selection of T cell receptor beta chains follows, all from one sample in a study of T cell responses to AZD1222 COVID-19 vaccine. Assay: immunoSEQ multiplex PCR; the TCRdb copy retains only in-frame clones and omits some. This sample has some 64,000 clones, with 65% to 80% found just once. The input for sequencing was peripheral blood, taken on day 0 of AZD1222 vaccination. The receptor set was obtained from an adult in good health. Each CDR3 is given with its conserved first and last residue. The order of the fields is clone size, J gene, CDR3 length, V gene, D gene, CDR3 protein, CDR3 DNA. D genes are given only for firm matches. Expanded clones are given a class, and other clones once, few, many or no size at all.

few,TRBJ1-1,16,TRBV14,NA,CASSQEGVTILGGAFF,TGTGCCAGCAGCCAAGAAGGAGTGACAATCTTAGGGGGAGCTTTCTTT
NA,TRBJ1-2,15,TRBV9,NA,CASSVEGGALYGYTF,TGTGCCAGCAGCGTAGAGGGGGGGGCCCTCTATGGCTACACCTTC
NA,TRBJ2-3,17,TRBV5-6,TRBD2,CASSLRTSGGAADTQYF,TGTGCCAGCAGCTTGAGGACTAGCGGGGGGGCGGCAGATACGCAGTATTTT
few,TRBJ1-4,15,TRBV7-9,NA,CASSPRSGGSEKLFF,TGTGCCAGCAGCCCCCGGTCCGGGGGGAGTGAAAAACTGTTTTTT
few,TRBJ1-5,17,TRBV28,TRBD1,CASSSLGTGGGNQPQHF,TGTGCCAGCAGTTCCCTAGGGACAGGGGGCGGGAATCAGCCCCAGCATTTT
once,TRBJ1-1,16,TRBV3-1/TRBV3-2,NA,CASSQQENAEWAEAFF,TGTGCCAGCAGCCAACAAGAGAATGCAGAGTGGGCTGAAGCTTTCTTT
NA,TRBJ2-1,15,TRBV19,TRBD2,CASSPGTSVYNEQFF,TGTGCCAGTAGTCCAGGGACTAGCGTCTACAATGAGCAGTTCTTC
NA,TRBJ1-1,13,TRBV27,NA,CASRPPPPDLLIF,TGTGCCAGCAGACCCCCCCCTCCCGATCTACTGATCTTT
NA,TRBJ2-7,13,TRBV7-2,TRBD1,CASSARDRDEQYF,TGTGCCAGCAGCGCCCGAGACAGGGACGAGCAGTACTTC
few,TRBJ2-1,16,TRBV28,TRBD1,CASSLFRQGAKNEQFF,TGTGCCAGCAGTTTATTCAGACAGGGGGCAAAGAATGAGCAGTTCTTC
NA,TRBJ2-3,15,TRBV7-9,NA,CASSHQGGNTDTQYF,TGTGCCAGCAGCCACCAGGGGGGAAACACAGATACGCAGTATTTT
NA,TRBJ2-7,14,TRBV5-4,NA,CASSFPNDSGEQYF,TGTGCCAGCAGCTTCCCTAACGACAGTGGGGAGCAGTACTTC
few,TRBJ2-3,14,TRBV19,NA,CASSLQGDTDTQYF,TGTGCCAGTAGTCTCCAGGGCGACACAGATACGCAGTATTTT
few,TRBJ2-4,20,TRBV2,TRBD1,CASGRDRAGLGFGAKNIQYF,TGTGCCAGCGGTAGGGACAGGGCAGGATTGGGGTTTGGAGCCAAAAACATTCAGTACTTC
NA,TRBJ2-7,14,TRBV19,NA,CASSSSGKSYEQYF,TGTGCCAGTAGTAGTTCAGGGAAATCGTACGAGCAGTACTTC
NA,TRBJ1-1,14,TRBV11-1,NA,CASTSGAQNTEAFF,TGTGCCAGCACCTCGGGAGCCCAGAACACTGAAGCTTTCTTT
NA,TRBJ2-1,15,TRBV27,TRBD2,CASSFVAGNYNEQFF,TGTGCCAGCAGTTTTGTAGCGGGGAACTACAATGAGCAGTTCTTC
NA,TRBJ2-5,15,TRBV5-5,TRBD2,CASSSLRLAQETQYF,TGTGCCAGCAGCTCCCTTCGACTAGCGCAAGAGACCCAGTACTTC
NA,TRBJ2-1,15,TRBV2,TRBD2,CASSGTSGGANEQFF,TGTGCCAGCAGTGGGACTAGCGGGGGGGCCAATGAGCAGTTCTTC
NA,TRBJ2-7,14,TRBV15,NA,CATSRDTGPYEQYF,TGTGCCACCAGCAGAGACACGGGACCCTACGAGCAGTACTTC
NA,TRBJ2-7,14,TRBV19,NA,CASSVAISSYEQYF,TGTGCCAGTAGTGTCGCGATTAGCTCCTACGAGCAGTACTTC
NA,TRBJ2-1,13,TRBV5-1,NA,CASSSRPEGEQFF,TGCGCCAGCAGCTCGAGGCCAGAAGGTGAGCAGTTCTTC
once,TRBJ2-7,15,TRBV28,TRBD1,CASSPEGAGRYEQYF,TGTGCCAGCAGTCCCGAGGGGGCAGGTCGTTACGAGCAGTACTTC
once,TRBJ1-5,14,TRBV18,TRBD1,CASSLWDREQPQHF,TGTGCCAGCTCACTATGGGACAGGGAACAGCCCCAGCATTTT